This T cell receptor beta chain was profiled in a study of T-cell reconstitution after alpha-beta-depleted transplantation in children. Points from the study as a whole: By one year post-transplant, T-cell counts and diversity largely arose from T cells that were newly produced. Where alpha-beta T cells came from about two months after transplant was reportedly several hundred expanded graft clones.

This clonotype was counted ten times or more. No antigen is known for it. Researchers prepared the TCRbeta library using unique molecular identifiers, the study reports. TCRdb recomputed calls from the PCR reads with MiXCR, one row per CDR3 protein. Of some 150,000 distinct CDR3 sequences listed, roughly 8.8% were seen once; the top ten hold 15% to 20%. The CDR3 is made up of 14 amino acids. The V and J ends lost 6 bases and 6 bases, in that order; junction bases with no gene match: 5. This receptor was identified in a female patient aged 2-9 years who had a stem cell transplant for congenital amegakaryocytic thrombocytopenia, so the T cells may come from the graft donor. The V gene is TRBV12-3 or TRBV12-4, the J gene TRBJ2-1, with 10 positions matching TRBD2. The sample in question was PBMCs, mostly from graft donor cells, obtained 180 days after TCRalphabeta/CD19-depleted stem cell transplant. The CDR3 spells CASRTGTSVNEQFF. Here the CDR3 DNA reads TGTGCCAGCAGGACCGGGACTAGCGTCAATGAGCAGTTCTTC.